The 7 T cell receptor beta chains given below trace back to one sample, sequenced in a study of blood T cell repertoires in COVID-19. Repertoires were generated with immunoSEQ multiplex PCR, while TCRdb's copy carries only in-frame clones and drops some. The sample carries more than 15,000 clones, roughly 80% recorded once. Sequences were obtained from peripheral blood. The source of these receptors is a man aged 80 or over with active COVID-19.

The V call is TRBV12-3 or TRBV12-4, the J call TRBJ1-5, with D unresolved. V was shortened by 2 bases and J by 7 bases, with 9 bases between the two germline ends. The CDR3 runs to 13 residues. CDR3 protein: CASSLRGYQPQHF. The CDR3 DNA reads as TGTGCCAGCAGTTTACGGGGATACCAGCCCCAGCATTTT.

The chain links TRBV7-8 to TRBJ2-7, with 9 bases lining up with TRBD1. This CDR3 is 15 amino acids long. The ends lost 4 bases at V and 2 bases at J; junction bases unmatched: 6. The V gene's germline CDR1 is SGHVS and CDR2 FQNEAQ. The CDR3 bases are TGTGCCAGCAGCTGGACGGGACAGGGTACCTACGAGCAGTACTTC. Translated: CASSWTGQGTYEQYF.

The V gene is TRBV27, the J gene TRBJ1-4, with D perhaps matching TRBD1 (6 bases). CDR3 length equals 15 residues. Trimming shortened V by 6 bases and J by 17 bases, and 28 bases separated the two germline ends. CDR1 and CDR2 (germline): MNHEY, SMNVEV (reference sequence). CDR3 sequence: CASRGSRGAASPFFF. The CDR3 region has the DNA TGTGCCAGCAGAGGGAGCCGGGGGGCGGCTTCCCCCTTTTTTTTT. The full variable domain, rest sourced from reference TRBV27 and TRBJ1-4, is EAQVTQNPRYLITVTGKKLTVTCSQNMNHEYMSWYRQDPGLGLRQIYYSMNVEVTDKGDVPEGYKVSRKEKRNFPLILESPSPNQTSLYFCASRGSRGAASPFFFGSGTQLSVL.

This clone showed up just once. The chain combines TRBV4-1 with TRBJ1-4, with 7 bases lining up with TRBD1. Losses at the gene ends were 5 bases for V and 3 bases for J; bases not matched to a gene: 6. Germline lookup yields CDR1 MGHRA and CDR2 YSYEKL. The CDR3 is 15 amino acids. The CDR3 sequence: CASSAPGQSNEKLFF. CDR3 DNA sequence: TGCGCCAGCAGCGCACCGGGACAGTCTAATGAAAAACTGTTTTTT.

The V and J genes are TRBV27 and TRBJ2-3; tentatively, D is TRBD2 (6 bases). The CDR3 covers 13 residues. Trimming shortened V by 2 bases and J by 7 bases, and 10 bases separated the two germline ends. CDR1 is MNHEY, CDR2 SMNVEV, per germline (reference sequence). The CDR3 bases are TGTGCCAGCAGTTTAGGGACTTTATATACGCAGTATTTT. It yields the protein CASSLGTLYTQYF.

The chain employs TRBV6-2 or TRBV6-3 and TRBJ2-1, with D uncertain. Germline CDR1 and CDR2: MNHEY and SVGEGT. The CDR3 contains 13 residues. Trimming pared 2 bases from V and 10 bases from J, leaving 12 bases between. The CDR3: CASSYNPLSEQFF. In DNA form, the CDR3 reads TGTGCCAGCAGTTACAACCCCCTGAGCGAGCAGTTCTTC.

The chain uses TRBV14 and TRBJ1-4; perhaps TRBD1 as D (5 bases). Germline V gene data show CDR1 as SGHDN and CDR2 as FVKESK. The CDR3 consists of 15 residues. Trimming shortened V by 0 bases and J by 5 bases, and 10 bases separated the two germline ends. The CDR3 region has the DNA TGTGCCAGCAGCCAAGATCCAGGGTGGAATGAAAAACTGTTTTTT. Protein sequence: CASSQDPGWNEKLFF.